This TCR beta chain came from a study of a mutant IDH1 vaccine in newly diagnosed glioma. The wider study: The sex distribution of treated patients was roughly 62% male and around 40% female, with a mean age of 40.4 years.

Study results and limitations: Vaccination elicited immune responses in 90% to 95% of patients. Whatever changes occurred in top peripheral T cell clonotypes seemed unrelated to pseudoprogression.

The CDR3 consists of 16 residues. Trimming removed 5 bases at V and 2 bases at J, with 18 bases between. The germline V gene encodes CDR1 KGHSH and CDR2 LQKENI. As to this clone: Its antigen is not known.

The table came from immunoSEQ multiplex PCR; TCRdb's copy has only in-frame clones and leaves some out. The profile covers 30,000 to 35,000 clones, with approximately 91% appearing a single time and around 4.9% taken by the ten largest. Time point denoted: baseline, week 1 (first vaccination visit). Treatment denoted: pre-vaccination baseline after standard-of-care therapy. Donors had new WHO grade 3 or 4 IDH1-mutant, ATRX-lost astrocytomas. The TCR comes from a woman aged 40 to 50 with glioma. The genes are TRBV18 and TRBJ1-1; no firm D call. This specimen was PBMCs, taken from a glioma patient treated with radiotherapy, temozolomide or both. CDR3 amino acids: CASSLWTDRINTEAFF. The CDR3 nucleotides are TGTGCCAGCTCATTATGGACGGATCGTATAAACACTGAAGCTTTCTTT.